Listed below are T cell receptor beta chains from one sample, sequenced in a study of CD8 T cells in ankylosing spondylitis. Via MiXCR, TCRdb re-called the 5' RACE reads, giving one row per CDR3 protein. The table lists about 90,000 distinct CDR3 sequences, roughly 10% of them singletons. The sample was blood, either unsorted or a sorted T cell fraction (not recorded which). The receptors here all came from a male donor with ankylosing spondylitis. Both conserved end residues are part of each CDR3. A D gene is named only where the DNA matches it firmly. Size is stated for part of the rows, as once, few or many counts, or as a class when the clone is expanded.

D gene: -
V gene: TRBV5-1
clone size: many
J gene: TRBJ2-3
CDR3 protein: CASSLAGGIDTQYF
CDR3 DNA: TGCGCCAGCAGCTTGGCCGGCGGGATAGATACGCAGTATTTT

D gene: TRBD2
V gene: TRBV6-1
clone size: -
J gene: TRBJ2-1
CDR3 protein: CASKITSGSGNEQFF
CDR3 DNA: TGTGCCAGCAAAATCACTAGCGGGAGTGGTAATGAGCAGTTCTTC

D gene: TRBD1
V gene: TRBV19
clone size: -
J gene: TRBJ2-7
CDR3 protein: CASSPGQATYEQYF
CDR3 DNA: TGTGCCAGTAGTCCCGGACAGGCTACCTACGAGCAGTACTTC

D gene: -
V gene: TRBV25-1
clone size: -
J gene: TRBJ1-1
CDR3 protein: CASSVRESTEAFF
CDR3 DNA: TGTGCCAGCAGTGTCAGGGAGAGCACTGAAGCTTTCTTT

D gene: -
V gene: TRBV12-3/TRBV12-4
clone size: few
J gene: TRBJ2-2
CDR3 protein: CASSFGGPRGELFF
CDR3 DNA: TGTGCCAGCAGTTTCGGCGGGCCCAGGGGGGAGCTGTTTTTT

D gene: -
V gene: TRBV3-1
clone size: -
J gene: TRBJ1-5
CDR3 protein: CASSQGGIGNQPQHF
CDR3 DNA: TGTGCCAGCAGCCAAGGGGGAATAGGCAATCAGCCCCAGCATTTT

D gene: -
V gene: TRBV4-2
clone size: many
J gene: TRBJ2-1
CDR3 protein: CASSPASSYNEQFF
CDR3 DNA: TGTGCCAGCAGCCCCGCTAGCTCCTACAATGAGCAGTTCTTC

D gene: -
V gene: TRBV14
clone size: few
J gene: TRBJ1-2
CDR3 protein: CASSQDKGEGYTF
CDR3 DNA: TGTGCCAGCAGCCAAGATAAGGGCGAGGGCTACACCTTC

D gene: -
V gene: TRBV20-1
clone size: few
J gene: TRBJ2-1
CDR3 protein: CSARPGANEQFF
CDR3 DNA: TGCAGTGCCAGGCCGGGGGCCAATGAGCAGTTCTTC

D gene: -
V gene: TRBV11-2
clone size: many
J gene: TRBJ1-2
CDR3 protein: CASSPLGASEILNYGYTF
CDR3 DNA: TGTGCCAGCAGCCCGCTAGGGGCGTCGGAAATCCTTAACTATGGCTACACCTTC

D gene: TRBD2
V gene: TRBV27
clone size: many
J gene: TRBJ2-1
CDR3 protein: CASSHGLAGEDNEQFF
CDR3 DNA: TGTGCCAGCAGTCATGGACTAGCGGGAGAGGACAATGAGCAGTTCTTC

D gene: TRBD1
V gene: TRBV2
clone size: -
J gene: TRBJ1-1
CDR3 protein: CASSGGDRGYTEAFF
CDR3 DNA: TGTGCCAGCAGTGGGGGGGACAGGGGGTACACTGAAGCTTTCTTT

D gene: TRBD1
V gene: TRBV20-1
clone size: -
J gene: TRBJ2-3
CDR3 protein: CSAGTGTDFSDTQYF
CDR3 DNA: TGCAGTGCCGGAACCGGGACAGATTTTTCAGATACGCAGTATTTT

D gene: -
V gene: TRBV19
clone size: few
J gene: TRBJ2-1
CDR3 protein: CASSIRGINEQFF
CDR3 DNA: TGTGCCAGTAGTATTCGAGGGATCAATGAGCAGTTCTTC

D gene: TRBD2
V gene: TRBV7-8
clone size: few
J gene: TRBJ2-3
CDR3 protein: CASSFREREKYTQYF
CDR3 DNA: TGTGCCAGCAGCTTTAGGGAGCGGGAGAAATATACGCAGTATTTT

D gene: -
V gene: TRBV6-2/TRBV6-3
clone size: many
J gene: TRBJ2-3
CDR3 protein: CASRTGLPFTTTSTDTQYF
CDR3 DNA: TGTGCCAGCAGAACAGGACTACCCTTTACTACCACCAGCACAGATACGCAGTATTTT

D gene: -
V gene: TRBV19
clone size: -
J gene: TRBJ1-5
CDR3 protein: CASSPTVYDQPQHF
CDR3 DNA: TGTGCCAGTAGTCCAACAGTCTATGATCAGCCCCAGCATTTT

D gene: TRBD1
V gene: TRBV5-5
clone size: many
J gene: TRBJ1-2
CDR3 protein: CASSFTHRGNYGYTF
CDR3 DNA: TGTGCCAGCAGTTTTACTCACAGGGGAAACTATGGCTACACCTTC

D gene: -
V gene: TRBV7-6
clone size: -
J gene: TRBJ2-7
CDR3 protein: CASSLDIIPYEQYF
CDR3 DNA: TGTGCCAGCAGCTTGGACATTATTCCCTACGAGCAGTACTTC

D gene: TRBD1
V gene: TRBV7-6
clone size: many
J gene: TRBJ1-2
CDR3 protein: CASSSRQGEIDGYTF
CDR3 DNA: TGTGCCAGCAGCTCGAGACAGGGGGAAATCGATGGCTACACCTTC

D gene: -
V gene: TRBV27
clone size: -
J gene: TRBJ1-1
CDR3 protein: CASRESTEAFF
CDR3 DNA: TGTGCCAGCAGGGAAAGCACTGAAGCTTTCTTT

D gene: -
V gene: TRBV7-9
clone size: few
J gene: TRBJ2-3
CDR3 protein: CASSLVAGSTGTDTQYF
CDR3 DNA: TGTGCCAGCAGCTTAGTAGCCGGATCCACGGGGACAGATACGCAGTATTTT

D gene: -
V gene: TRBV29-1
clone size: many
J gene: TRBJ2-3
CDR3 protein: CSVEELEGFRDTQYF
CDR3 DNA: TGCAGCGTTGAAGAGTTGGAAGGGTTTAGGGATACGCAGTATTTT

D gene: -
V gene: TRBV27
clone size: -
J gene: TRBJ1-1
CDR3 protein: CASSQGTGGRAEAFF
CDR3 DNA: TGTGCCAGCAGTCAAGGGACGGGGGGCCGGGCTGAGGCTTTCTTT

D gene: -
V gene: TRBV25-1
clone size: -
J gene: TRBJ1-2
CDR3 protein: CASSGMMGGYGYTF
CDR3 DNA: TGTGCCAGCAGTGGTATGATGGGCGGCTATGGCTACACCTTC

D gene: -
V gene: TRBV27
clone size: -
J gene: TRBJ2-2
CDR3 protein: CASSSSREQNTGELFF
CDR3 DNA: -

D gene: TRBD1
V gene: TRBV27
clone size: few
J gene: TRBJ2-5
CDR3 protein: CASSLSAGTGKETQYF
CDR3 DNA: TGTGCCAGCAGTTTATCCGCCGGGACAGGAAAAGAGACCCAGTACTTC

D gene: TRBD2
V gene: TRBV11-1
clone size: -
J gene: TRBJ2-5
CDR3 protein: CASSILAGGKREFQETQYF
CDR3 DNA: TGTGCCAGCAGCATACTAGCGGGAGGAAAGAGGGAATTCCAAGAGACCCAGTACTTC

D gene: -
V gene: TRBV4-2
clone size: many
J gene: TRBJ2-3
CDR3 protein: CASSQDASGDTQYF
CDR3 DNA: TGTGCCAGCAGCCAAGACGCCTCCGGAGATACGCAGTATTTT

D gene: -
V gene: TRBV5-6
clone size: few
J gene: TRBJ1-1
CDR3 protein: CASSLVRTNTEAFF
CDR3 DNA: TGTGCCAGCAGCTTGGTAAGGACAAACACTGAAGCTTTCTTT

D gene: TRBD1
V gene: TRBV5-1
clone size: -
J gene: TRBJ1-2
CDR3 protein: CASSLARDRDVGYTF
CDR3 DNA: TGCGCCAGCAGCTTGGCTCGGGACAGGGATGTTGGCTACACCTTC

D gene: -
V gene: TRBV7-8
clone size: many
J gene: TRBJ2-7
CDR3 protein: CASSSTLAYEQYF
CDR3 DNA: TGTGCCAGCAGCTCTACACTGGCCTACGAGCAGTACTTC

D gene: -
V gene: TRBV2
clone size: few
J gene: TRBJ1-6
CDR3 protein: CASSETGVVSPLHF
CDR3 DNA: TGTGCCAGCTCAGAGACAGGTGTCGTTTCACCCCTCCACTTT

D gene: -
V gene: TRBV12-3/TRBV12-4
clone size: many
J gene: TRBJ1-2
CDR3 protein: CASSLAGVTYGYTF
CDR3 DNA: TGTGCCAGCAGTTTGGCGGGGGTCACCTATGGCTACACCTTC

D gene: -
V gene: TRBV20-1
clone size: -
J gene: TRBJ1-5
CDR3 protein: CSAEQPQHF
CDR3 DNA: TGCAGTGCGGAACAGCCCCAGCATTTT

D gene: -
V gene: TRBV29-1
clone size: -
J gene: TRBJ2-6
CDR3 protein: CSVGVTGSGANVLTF
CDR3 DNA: TGCAGCGTTGGCGTGACGGGCTCTGGGGCCAACGTCCTGACTTTC

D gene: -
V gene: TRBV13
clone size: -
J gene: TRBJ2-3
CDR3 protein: CASSLGAADTQYF
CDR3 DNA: TGTGCCAGCAGCTTAGGCGCCGCAGATACGCAGTATTTT

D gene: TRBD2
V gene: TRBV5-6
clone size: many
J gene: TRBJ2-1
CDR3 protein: CASSPGPSGAHNEQFF
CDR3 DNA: TGTGCCAGCAGCCCGGGCCCTAGCGGGGCTCACAATGAGCAGTTCTTC

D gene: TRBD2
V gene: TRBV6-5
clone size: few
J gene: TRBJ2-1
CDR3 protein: CASSYSMLAGVGNEQFF
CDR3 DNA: TGTGCCAGCAGTTACTCCATGCTAGCGGGAGTGGGTAATGAGCAGTTCTTC

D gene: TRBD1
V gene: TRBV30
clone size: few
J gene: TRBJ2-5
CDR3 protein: CAWSGQGWETQYF
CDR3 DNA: TGTGCCTGGAGTGGACAGGGGTGGGAGACCCAGTACTTC

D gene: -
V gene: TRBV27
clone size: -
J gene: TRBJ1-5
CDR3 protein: CASSSRSGDEPQHF
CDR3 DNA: TGTGCCAGCAGTTCAAGATCAGGGGATGAGCCCCAGCATTTT

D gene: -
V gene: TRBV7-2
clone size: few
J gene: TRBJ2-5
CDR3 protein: CASSRSDSSLKETQYF
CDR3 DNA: TGTGCCAGCAGCAGATCGGACAGCTCGTTAAAAGAGACCCAGTACTTC

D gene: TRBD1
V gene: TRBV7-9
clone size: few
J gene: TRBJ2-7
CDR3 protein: CASSRMTGSYEQYF
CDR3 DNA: TGTGCCAGCAGCCGAATGACAGGGTCCTACGAGCAGTACTTC

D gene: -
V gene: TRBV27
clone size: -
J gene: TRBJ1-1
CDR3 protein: CASSLSRATQAFF
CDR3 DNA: TGTGCCAGCAGTTTATCTCGGGCCACTCAAGCTTTCTTT

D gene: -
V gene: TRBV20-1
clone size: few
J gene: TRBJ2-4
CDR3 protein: CSARNGTGGWSAKNIQYF
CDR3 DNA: TGCAGTGCTAGAAACGGGACTGGGGGTTGGTCTGCCAAAAACATTCAGTACTTC

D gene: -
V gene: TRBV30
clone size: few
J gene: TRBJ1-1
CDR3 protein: CAWSDSFGGAFF
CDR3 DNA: TGTGCCTGGAGTGACAGCTTTGGGGGAGCTTTCTTT

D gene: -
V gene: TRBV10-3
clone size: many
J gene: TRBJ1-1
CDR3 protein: CAISEDRFEAFF
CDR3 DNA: TGTGCCATCAGTGAAGACAGGTTCGAAGCTTTCTTT

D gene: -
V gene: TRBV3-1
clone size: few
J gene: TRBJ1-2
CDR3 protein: CASSQDRGGDGYTF
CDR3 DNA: TGTGCCAGCAGCCAAGATAGGGGGGGCGATGGCTACACCTTC

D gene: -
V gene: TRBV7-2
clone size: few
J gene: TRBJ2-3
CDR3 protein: CASSLAPGTQYF
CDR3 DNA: TGTGCCAGCAGCTTAGCTCCGGGTACGCAGTATTTT

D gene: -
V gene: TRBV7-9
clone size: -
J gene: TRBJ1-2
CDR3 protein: CASILGGADGYTF
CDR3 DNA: TGTGCCAGCATCTTGGGAGGGGCTGATGGCTACACCTTC

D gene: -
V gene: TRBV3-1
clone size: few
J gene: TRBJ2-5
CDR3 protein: CASSGGDHLEWETQYF
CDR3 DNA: TGTGCCAGCAGCGGTGGGGACCACCTTGAGTGGGAGACCCAGTACTTC

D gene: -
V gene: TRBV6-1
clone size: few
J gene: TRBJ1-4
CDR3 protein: CASSSQGWREKLFF
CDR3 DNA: TGTGCCTCCTCATCCCAGGGTTGGCGGGAAAAACTGTTTTTT

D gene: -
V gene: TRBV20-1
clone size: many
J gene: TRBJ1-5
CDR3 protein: CSARGLFDTNQPQHF
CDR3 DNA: TGCAGTGCTAGAGGCCTTTTTGACACGAATCAGCCCCAGCATTTT

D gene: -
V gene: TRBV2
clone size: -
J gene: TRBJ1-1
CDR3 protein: CASSEGGAYEAFF
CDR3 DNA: TGTGCCAGCAGTGAAGGGGGGGCGTATGAAGCTTTCTTT

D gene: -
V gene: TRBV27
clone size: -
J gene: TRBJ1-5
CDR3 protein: CASSFSRDQPQHF
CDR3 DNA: TGTGCCAGCAGTTTCTCCAGGGATCAGCCCCAGCATTTT